The TCR beta chain described here comes from a study of post-analysis software for immune sequencing data. About this clonotype: Antigen unknown.

Each TCR beta cDNA library carried unique molecular identifiers. The authors obtained approximately 460,000 cDNA molecules from approximately 1 to 10 million T cells. MiXCR, run by TCRdb on the PCR reads, gives a single entry per CDR3 protein. The data hold approximately 660,000 distinct CDR3 sequences, with roughly three fifths observed a single time. Germline loops: CDR1 MGHDK, CDR2 SYGVNS. V lost 4 bases and J 4 bases, leaving 10 bases between the germline ends. The CDR3 consists of 13 residues. Study results and caveats: Patients with multiple sclerosis recorded significantly lower normalized Chao1 diversity than controls, the study found. Controls had lower frequencies than patients of four or five TRBV segments, which included TRBV5-6, TRBV5-1 and TRBV20-1. Clustering by F measure revealed strong co-clustering among samples prepared together in one batch.

The V gene is TRBV25-1, the J gene TRBJ1-2; no firm D call. Sequencing was performed on blood. This TCR was recovered from a girl aged 2 to 9 with multiple sclerosis. CDR3 DNA sequence: TGTGCCAGCAGTGGTGTGGGAGGCTATGGCTACACCTTC. It specifies CASSGVGGYGYTF.